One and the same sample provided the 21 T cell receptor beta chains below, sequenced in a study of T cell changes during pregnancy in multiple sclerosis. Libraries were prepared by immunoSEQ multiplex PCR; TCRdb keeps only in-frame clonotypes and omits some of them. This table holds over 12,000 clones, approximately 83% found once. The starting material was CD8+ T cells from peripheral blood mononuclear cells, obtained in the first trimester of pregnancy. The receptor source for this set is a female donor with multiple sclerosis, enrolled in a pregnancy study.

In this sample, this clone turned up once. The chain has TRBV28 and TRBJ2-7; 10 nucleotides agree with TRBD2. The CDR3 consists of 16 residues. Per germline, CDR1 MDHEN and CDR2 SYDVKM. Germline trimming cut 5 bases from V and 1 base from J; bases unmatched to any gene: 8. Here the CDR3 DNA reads TGTGCCAGCAGTCCCACGCTAGCGGGAGATTCCTACGAGCAGTACTTC. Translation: CASSPTLAGDSYEQYF.

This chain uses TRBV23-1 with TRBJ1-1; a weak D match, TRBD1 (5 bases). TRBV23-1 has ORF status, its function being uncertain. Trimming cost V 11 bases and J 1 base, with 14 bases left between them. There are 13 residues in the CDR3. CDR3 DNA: TGCGCCCTGGGAGGGGCGACGAACACTGAAGCTTTCTTT. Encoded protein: CALGGATNTEAFF.

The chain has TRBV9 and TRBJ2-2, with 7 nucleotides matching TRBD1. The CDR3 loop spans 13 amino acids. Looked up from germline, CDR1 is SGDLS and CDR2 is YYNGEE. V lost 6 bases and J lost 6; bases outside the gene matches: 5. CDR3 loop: CASKGQPSGELFF. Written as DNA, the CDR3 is TGTGCCAGCAAGGGACAGCCTTCCGGGGAGCTGTTTTTT. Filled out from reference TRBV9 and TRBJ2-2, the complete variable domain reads DSGVTQTPKHLITATGQRVTLRCSPRSGDLSVYWYQQSLDQGLQFLIQYYNGEERAKGNILERFSAQQFPDLHSELNLSSLELGDSALYFCASKGQPSGELFFGEGSRLTVL.

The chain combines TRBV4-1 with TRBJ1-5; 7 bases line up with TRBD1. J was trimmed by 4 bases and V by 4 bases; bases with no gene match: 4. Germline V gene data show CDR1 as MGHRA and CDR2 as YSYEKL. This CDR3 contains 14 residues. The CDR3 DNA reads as TGCGCCAGCAGCCTCAGGGGGAGTAATCAGCCCCAGCATTTT. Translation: CASSLRGSNQPQHF.

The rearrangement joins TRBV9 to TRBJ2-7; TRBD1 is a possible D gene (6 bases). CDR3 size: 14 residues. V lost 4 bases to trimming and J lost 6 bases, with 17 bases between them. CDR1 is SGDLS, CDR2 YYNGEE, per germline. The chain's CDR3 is CASSRSDRSGEQYF. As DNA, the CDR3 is TGTGCCAGCAGCCGATCGGACAGATCTGGCGAGCAGTACTTC.

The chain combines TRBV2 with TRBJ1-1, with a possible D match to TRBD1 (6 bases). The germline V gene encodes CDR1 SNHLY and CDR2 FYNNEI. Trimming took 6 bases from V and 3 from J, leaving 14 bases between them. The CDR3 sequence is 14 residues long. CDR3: CASREQGRDTEAFF. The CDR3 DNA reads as TGTGCCAGCAGGGAACAGGGCCGGGACACTGAAGCTTTCTTT. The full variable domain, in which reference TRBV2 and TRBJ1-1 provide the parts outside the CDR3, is EPEVTQTPSHQVTQMGQEVILRCVPISNHLYFYWYRQILGQKVEFLVSFYNNEISEKSEIFDDQFSVERPDGSNFTLKIRSTKLEDSAMYFCASREQGRDTEAFFGQGTRLTVV.

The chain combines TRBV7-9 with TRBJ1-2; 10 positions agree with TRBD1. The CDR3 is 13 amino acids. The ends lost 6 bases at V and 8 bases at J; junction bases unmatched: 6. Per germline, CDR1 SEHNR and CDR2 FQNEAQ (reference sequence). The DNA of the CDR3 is TGTGCCAGCAGGACGACAGGGGGCAAGGGCTACACCTTC. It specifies CASRTTGGKGYTF.

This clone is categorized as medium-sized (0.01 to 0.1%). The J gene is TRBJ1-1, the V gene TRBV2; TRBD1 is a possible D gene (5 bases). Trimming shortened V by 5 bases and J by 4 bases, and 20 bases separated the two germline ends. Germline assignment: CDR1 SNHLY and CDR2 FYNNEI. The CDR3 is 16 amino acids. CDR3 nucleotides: TGTGCCAGCAGTCCAGGGTTCTTGCATGAAGGCACTGAAGCTTTCTTT. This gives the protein CASSPGFLHEGTEAFF.

The CDR3 here is CASRQLIGNQPQHF. For the CDR3, the DNA is TGTGCCAGTAGACAGCTTATCGGCAATCAGCCCCAGCATTTT. The chain recombines TRBV19 with TRBJ1-5; unclear D gene. Germline values: CDR1 LNHDA, CDR2 SQIVND (reference sequence). This CDR3 contains 14 residues. Trimming removed 6 bases at V and 2 bases at J, with 11 bases between.

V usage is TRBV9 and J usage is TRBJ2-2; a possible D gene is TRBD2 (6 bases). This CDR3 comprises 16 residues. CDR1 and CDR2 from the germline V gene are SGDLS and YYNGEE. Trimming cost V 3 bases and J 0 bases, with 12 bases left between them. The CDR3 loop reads CASSEFGGSNTGELFF. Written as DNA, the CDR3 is TGTGCCAGCAGCGAATTCGGGGGTTCGAACACCGGGGAGCTGTTTTTT.

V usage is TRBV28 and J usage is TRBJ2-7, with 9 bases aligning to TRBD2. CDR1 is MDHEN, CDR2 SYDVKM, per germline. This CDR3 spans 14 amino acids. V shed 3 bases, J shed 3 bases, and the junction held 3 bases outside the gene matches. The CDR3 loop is CASSLAGGYYEQYF. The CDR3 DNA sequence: TGTGCCAGCAGTTTGGCGGGAGGGTACTACGAGCAGTACTTC.

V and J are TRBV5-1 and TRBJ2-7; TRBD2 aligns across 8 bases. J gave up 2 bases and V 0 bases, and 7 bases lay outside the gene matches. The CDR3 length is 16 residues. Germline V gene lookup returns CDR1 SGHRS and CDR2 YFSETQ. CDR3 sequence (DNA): TGCGCCAGCAGCTTGGAAGCGGGAGACCTTACCTACGAGCAGTACTTC. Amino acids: CASSLEAGDLTYEQYF.

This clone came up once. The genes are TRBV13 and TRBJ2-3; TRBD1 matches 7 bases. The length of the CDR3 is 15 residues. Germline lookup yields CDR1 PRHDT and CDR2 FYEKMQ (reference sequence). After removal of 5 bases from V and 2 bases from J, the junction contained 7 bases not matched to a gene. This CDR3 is CASSLRDSSTDTQYF. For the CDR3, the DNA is TGTGCCAGCAGCCTAAGGGACAGCTCCACAGATACGCAGTATTTT.

CDR3 DNA sequence: TGTGCCAGCAGCTTGGCCCTAGAAGAGACCCAGTACTTC. Its translation: CASSLALEETQYF. The chain links TRBV5-6 to TRBJ2-5; D gene uncertain. CDR3 length: 13 residues. Per the germline V gene, CDR1 is SGHDT and CDR2 is YYEEEE. With 0 bases removed from V and 3 bases from J, the gap between germline ends came to 6 bases. Full variable domain (missing parts from reference TRBV5-6 and TRBJ2-5): DAGVTQSPTHLIKTRGQQVTLRCSPKSGHDTVSWYQQALGQGPQFIFQYYEEEERQRGNFPDRFSGHQFPNYSSELNVNALLLGDSALYLCASSLALEETQYFGPGTRLLVL.

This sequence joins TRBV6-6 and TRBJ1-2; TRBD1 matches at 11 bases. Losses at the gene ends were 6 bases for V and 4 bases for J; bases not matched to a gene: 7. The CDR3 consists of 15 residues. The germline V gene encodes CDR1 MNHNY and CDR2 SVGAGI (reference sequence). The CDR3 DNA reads TGTGCCAGCAGCGAGGACAGGGGGCTTTCCTATGGCTACACCTTC. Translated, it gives CASSEDRGLSYGYTF.

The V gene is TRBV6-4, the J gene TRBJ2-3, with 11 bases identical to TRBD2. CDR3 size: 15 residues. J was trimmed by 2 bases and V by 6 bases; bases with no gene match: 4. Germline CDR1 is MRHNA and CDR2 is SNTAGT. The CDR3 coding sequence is TGTGCCAGCAGCCAACTAGCGGGGGACACAGATACGCAGTATTTT. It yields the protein CASSQLAGDTDTQYF.

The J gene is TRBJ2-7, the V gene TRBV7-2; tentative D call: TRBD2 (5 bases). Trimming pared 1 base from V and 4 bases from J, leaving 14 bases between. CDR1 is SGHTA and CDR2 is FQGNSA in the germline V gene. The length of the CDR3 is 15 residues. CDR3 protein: CASSLEATDWYEQYF. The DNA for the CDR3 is TGTGCCAGCAGCTTAGAGGCGACGGACTGGTACGAGCAGTACTTC. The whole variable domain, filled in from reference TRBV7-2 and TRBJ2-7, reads GAGVSQSPSNKVTEKGKDVELRCDPISGHTALYWYRQSLGQGLEFLIYFQGNSAPDKSGLPSDRFSAERTGGSVSTLTIQRTQQEDSAVYLCASSLEATDWYEQYFGPGTRLTVT.

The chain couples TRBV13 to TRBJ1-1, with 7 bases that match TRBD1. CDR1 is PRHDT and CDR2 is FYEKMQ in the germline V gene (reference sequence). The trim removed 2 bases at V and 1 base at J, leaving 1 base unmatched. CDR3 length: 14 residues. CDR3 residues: CASSLYRGNTEAFF. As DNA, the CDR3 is TGTGCCAGCAGCTTATACAGGGGGAACACTGAAGCTTTCTTT.

This chain's CDR3 is CASSDGERTEAFF. DNA for the CDR3: TGTGCCAGCAGTGACGGGGAGAGAACTGAAGCTTTCTTT. This chain links TRBV25-1 with TRBJ1-1; D remains ambiguous. V was clipped by 3 bases and J by 5 bases, with 10 bases between them. Germline CDR1 reads MGHDK; CDR2 reads SYGVNS. The CDR3 length is 13 residues.

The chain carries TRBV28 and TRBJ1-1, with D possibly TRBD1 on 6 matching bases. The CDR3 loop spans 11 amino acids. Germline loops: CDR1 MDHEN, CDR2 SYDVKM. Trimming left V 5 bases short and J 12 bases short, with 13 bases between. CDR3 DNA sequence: TGTGCCAGCAGTCAGGGGCAGGGACCTTTCTTT. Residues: CASSQGQGPFF.

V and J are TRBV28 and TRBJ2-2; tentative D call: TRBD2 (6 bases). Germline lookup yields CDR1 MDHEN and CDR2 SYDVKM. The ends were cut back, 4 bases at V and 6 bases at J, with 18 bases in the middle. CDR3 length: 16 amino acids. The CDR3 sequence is CASSSLSRPGAGELFF. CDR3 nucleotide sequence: TGTGCCAGCAGTTCCCTCTCTCGCCCGGGAGCCGGGGAGCTGTTTTTT.